These T cell receptor beta chains were read from a single sample in a study of human T cells and chemical hapten exposure. TCRdb processed the RACE reads anew with MiXCR; each CDR3 protein has one entry. The profile shows roughly 100,000 distinct CDR3 sequences, 9% to 9.5% of them singletons. The source material was whole blood, sampled in connection with sensitization to the hapten diphenylcyclopropenone (DPC). Every receptor here comes from a woman in her 40s with alopecia areata. Some clones in this sample may be carry-over from other donors' samples. Each CDR3 is given with its conserved first and last residue. Each record gives: J gene, clone size, V gene, D gene, CDR3 protein, CDR3 DNA. A D gene is named only where the DNA matches it firmly. Size is omitted from some rows. Given values are once, few, many or a class for expanded clones.

TRBJ2-7,many,TRBV7-9,TRBD2,CASSLAGLSSEQYF,TGTGCCAGCAGTTTAGCGGGACTGAGCAGCGAGCAGTACTTC
TRBJ2-3,.,TRBV15,TRBD2,CATSNMGAGDTQYF,TGTGCCACCAGCAACATGGGAGCGGGAGACACGCAGTATTTT
TRBJ1-1,.,TRBV18,.,CASSPTLGGATNTEAFF,TGTGCCAGCTCACCAACCCTAGGGGGGGCGACGAACACTGAAGCTTTCTTT
TRBJ1-1,few,TRBV6-2/TRBV6-3,.,CASITRPERGEAFF,TGTGCCAGCATCACGAGACCTGAACGGGGTGAAGCTTTCTTT
TRBJ2-7,few,TRBV9,.,CASSVGAEPTYEQYF,TGTGCCAGCAGCGTAGGGGCAGAGCCCACCTACGAGCAGTACTTC
TRBJ1-5,many,TRBV19,.,CASSKQGWQGNQPQHF,TGTGCCAGTAGTAAACAGGGTTGGCAAGGCAATCAGCCCCAGCATTTT
TRBJ2-2,few,TRBV3-1,.,CASSPASPYGPNTGELFF,TGTGCCAGCAGCCCTGCCTCTCCTTATGGTCCGAACACCGGGGAGCTGTTTTTT
TRBJ1-2,many,TRBV28,.,CASSLTENYGYTF,TGTGCCAGCAGCCTGACAGAGAACTATGGCTACACCTTC
TRBJ1-6,few,TRBV4-1,.,CASGPGTYNSPLHF,TGCGCCAGTGGGCCCGGCACCTATAATTCACCCCTCCACTTT
TRBJ2-3,.,TRBV7-2,.,CASSPRRSTDTQYF,TGTGCCAGCAGCCCCCGACGGAGCACAGATACGCAGTATTTT
TRBJ2-3,many,TRBV12-3/TRBV12-4,.,CASSLGLLTDTQYF,TGTGCCAGCAGTTTGGGACTGTTGACAGATACGCAGTATTTT
TRBJ2-7,few,TRBV6-2/TRBV6-3,.,CASSRATLPYEQYF,TGTGCCAGCAGTAGGGCCACACTACCCTACGAGCAGTACTTC
TRBJ2-5,.,TRBV12-3/TRBV12-4,TRBD1,CASRLPGGFQTQYF,TGTGCCAGCAGGCTGCCAGGGGGCTTTCAGACCCAGTACTTC
TRBJ2-7,.,TRBV18,.,CASSPPLAGRGEQYF,TGTGCCAGCTCACCACCGTTGGCAGGGCGGGGCGAGCAGTACTTC
TRBJ2-5,.,TRBV6-2/TRBV6-3,TRBD2,CASRRGTSKETQYF,TGTGCCAGCAGACGAGGGACTAGTAAAGAGACCCAGTACTTC
TRBJ1-2,few,TRBV4-1,.,CASSLQTGTNYGYTF,TGCGCCAGCAGCTTGCAGACAGGAACTAACTATGGCTACACCTTC
TRBJ1-5,.,TRBV7-2,.,CASSSGPDQPQHF,TGTGCCAGCAGCTCAGGCCCGGATCAGCCCCAGCATTTT
TRBJ2-6,few,TRBV19,.,CASNKGNSGANVLTF,TGTGCCAGTAATAAGGGCAACTCTGGGGCCAACGTCCTGACTTTC
TRBJ2-7,many,TRBV6-1,.,CASSETRSASYEQYF,TGTGCCAGCAGTGAGACTAGGTCCGCCTCCTACGAGCAGTACTTC
TRBJ1-1,.,TRBV9,.,CASSVAVNTEAFF,TGTGCCAGCAGCGTAGCTGTGAACACTGAAGCTTTCTTT
TRBJ1-6,.,TRBV6-5,.,CASSSEVPGSYNSPLHF,TGTGCCAGCAGTTCCGAAGTGCCGGGCTCCTATAATTCACCCCTCCACTTT
TRBJ1-1,many,TRBV29-1,.,CSVDVSGGTEAFF,TGCAGCGTTGATGTTAGCGGGGGCACTGAAGCTTTCTTT
TRBJ2-1,many,TRBV24-1,.,CATSVNGGPKSYNEQFF,TGTGCCACCAGTGTTAATGGCGGGCCTAAATCCTACAATGAGCAGTTCTTC
TRBJ2-3,many,TRBV5-1,.,CASSLAAITGTDTQYF,TGCGCCAGCAGCTTGGCCGCTATAACAGGAACAGATACGCAGTATTTT
TRBJ2-3,many,TRBV4-3,.,CASSPGTRDTQYF,TGCGCCAGCAGCCCAGGGACACGTGATACGCAGTATTTT
TRBJ2-7,many,TRBV28,.,CASRVGRTYEQYF,TGTGCCAGCAGGGTAGGACGGACCTACGAGCAGTACTTC
TRBJ2-1,.,TRBV20-1,.,CSASQVDPNRNEQFF,TGCAGTGCTAGTCAGGTGGACCCGAACCGGAATGAGCAGTTCTTC
TRBJ2-3,.,TRBV6-2/TRBV6-3,.,CASSYFRLYTDTQYF,TGTGCCAGCAGTTACTTCAGACTGTACACAGATACGCAGTATTTT
TRBJ2-3,few,TRBV11-2,TRBD2,CASSPRGGTSGRARDTQYF,TGTGCCAGCAGCCCTAGGGGAGGGACTAGCGGGAGGGCCAGAGATACGCAGTATTTT
TRBJ1-2,many,TRBV28,.,CASSLFSRFRPKDNYGYTF,TGTGCCAGCAGTTTATTTAGTCGTTTCCGGCCCAAGGACAACTATGGCTACACCTTC
TRBJ2-1,.,TRBV28,.,CASSLWSLVDEQFF,TGTGCCAGCAGTTTATGGTCCCTCGTGGATGAGCAGTTCTTC
TRBJ1-4,few,TRBV4-3,.,CASSQDRAEEKLFF,TGCGCCAGCAGCCAAGACAGGGCCGAAGAAAAACTGTTTTTT
TRBJ2-3,.,TRBV6-5,.,CASSSAGGSKLDTQYF,TGTGCCAGCAGTTCCGCTGGGGGGAGTAAGCTTGATACGCAGTATTTT
TRBJ1-2,few,TRBV28,TRBD1,CASSPTGGNGYTF,TGTGCCAGCAGCCCGACAGGGGGTAATGGCTACACCTTC
TRBJ2-7,few,TRBV27,TRBD2,CASSRWGLAGGISSYEQYF,TGTGCCAGCAGTCGTTGGGGCCTAGCGGGAGGTATCAGCTCCTACGAGCAGTACTTC
TRBJ1-6,many,TRBV7-3,TRBD1,CASSFSGTGGSPLHF,TGTGCCAGCAGTTTCTCCGGGACAGGGGGTTCACCCCTCCACTTT
TRBJ1-6,few,TRBV11-2,.,CASSLALGRLNSPLHF,TGTGCCAGCAGCTTAGCGCTCGGACGGTTGAATTCACCCCTCCACTTT
TRBJ1-2,many,TRBV12-3/TRBV12-4,.,CASNRGAGTNYGYTF,TGTGCCAGCAACCGAGGGGCAGGGACTAACTATGGCTACACCTTC
TRBJ2-2,many,TRBV9,.,CASSVGSWTAVNTGELFF,TGTGCCAGCAGCGTAGGCTCATGGACAGCTGTGAACACCGGGGAGCTGTTTTTT
TRBJ2-1,many,TRBV5-1,.,CASSPGLLSSYNEQFF,TGCGCCAGCAGCCCGGGACTCCTAAGCTCCTACAATGAGCAGTTCTTC
TRBJ1-1,many,TRBV2,.,CASRAATGSTEAFF,TGTGCCAGCAGGGCAGCTACCGGGAGCACTGAAGCTTTCTTT
TRBJ1-5,few,TRBV19,TRBD1,CASSRSGTAKDSNQPQHF,TGTGCCAGTAGCCGCTCCGGGACAGCGAAAGATAGCAATCAGCCCCAGCATTTT
TRBJ1-2,many,TRBV6-6,TRBD1,CASSYQDRGNYGYTF,TGTGCCAGCAGTTACCAGGACAGGGGAAACTATGGCTACACCTTC
TRBJ1-6,.,TRBV6-5,.,CASSYGHSSPLHF,TGTGCCAGCAGTTACGGACACAGTTCACCCCTCCACTTT
TRBJ2-1,few,TRBV28,.,CASWRNNEQFF,TGTGCCAGCTGGAGGAACAATGAGCAGTTCTTC
TRBJ1-2,many,TRBV20-1,.,CSAAKQDYGYTF,TGCAGTGCTGCCAAACAGGACTATGGCTACACCTTC
TRBJ2-2,few,TRBV4-1,.,CASSITLQGSGELFF,TGCGCCAGCAGCATAACCCTGCAGGGGTCCGGGGAGCTGTTTTTT